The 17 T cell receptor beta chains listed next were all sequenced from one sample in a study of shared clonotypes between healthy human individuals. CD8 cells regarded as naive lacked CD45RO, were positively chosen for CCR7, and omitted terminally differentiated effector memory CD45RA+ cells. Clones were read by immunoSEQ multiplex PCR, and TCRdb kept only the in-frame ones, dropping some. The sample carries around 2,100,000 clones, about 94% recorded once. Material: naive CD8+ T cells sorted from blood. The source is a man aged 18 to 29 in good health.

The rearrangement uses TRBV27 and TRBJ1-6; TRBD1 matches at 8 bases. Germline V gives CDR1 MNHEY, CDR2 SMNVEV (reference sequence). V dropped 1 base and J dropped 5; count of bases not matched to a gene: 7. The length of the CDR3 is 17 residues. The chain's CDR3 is CASSLYPWGQDNSPLHF. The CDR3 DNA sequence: TGTGCCAGCAGTTTATATCCCTGGGGACAGGATAATTCACCCCTCCACTTT.

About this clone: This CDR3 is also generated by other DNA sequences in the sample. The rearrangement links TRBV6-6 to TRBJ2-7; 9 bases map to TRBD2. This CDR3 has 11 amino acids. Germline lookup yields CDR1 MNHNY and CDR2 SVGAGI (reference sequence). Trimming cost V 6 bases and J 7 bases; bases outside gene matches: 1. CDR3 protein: CASSLAGEQYF. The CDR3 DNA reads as TGTGCCAGCAGCCTAGCGGGAGAGCAGTACTTC.

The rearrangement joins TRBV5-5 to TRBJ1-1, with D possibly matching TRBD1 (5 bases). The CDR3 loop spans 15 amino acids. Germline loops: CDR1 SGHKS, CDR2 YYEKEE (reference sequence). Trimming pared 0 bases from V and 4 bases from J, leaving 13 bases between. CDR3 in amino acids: CASSLGTRGSTEAFF. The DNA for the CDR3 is TGTGCCAGCAGCTTGGGTACCCGGGGGAGCACTGAAGCTTTCTTT.

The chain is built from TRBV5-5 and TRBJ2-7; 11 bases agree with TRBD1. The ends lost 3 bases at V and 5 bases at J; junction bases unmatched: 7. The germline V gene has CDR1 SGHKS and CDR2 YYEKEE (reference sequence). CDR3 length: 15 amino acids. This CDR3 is CASSSPDRGQDEQYF. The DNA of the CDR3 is TGTGCCAGCAGCTCCCCGGACAGGGGGCAAGACGAGCAGTACTTC.

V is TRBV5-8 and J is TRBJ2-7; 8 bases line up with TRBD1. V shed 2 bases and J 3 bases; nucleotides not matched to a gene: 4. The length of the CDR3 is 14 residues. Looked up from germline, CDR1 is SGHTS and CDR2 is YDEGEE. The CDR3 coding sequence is TGTGCCAGCAGCTTTTTCACAGGGGGCTACGAGCAGTACTTC. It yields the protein CASSFFTGGYEQYF.

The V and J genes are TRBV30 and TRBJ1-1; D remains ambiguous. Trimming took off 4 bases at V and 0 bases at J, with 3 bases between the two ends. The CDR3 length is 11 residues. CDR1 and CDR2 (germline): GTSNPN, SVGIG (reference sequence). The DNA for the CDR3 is TGTGCCTGGAACTTGAACACTGAAGCTTTCTTT. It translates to CAWNLNTEAFF. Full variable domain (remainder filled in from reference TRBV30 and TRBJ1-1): SQTIHQWPATLVQPVGSPLSLECTVEGTSNPNLYWYRQAAGRGLQLLFYSVGIGQISSEVPQNLSASRPQDRQFILSSKKLLLSDSGFYLCAWNLNTEAFFGQGTRLTVV.

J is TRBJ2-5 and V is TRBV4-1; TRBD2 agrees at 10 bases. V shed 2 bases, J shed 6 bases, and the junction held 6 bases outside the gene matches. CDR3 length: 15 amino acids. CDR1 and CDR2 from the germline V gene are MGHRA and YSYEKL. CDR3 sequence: CASSQIAGGTKTQYF. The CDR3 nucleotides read TGCGCCAGCAGCCAAATAGCGGGAGGTACAAAGACCCAGTACTTC.

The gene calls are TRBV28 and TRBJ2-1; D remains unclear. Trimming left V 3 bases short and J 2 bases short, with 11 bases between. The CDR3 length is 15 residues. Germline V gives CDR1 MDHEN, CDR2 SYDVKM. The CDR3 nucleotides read TGTGCCAGCAGTTTGGTGGGGAACCCCTACAATGAGCAGTTCTTC. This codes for CASSLVGNPYNEQFF.

The CDR3 bases are TGTGCCATCAGCAGACCCGGCTCCTACAATGAGCAGTTCTTC. Residues: CAISRPGSYNEQFF. V is TRBV10-3 and J is TRBJ2-1; D remains ambiguous. Trimming shortened V by 6 bases and J by 0 bases, and 9 bases separated the two germline ends. The germline V gene encodes CDR1 ENHRY and CDR2 SYGVKD. The CDR3 is 14 residues long.

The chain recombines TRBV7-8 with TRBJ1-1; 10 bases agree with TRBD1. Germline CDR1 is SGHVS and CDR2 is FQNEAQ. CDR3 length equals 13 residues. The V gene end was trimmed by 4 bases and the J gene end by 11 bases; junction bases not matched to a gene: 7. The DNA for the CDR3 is TGTGCCAGCAGCTCCACTTCGACAGGGGGCGCTTTCTTT. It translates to CASSSTSTGGAFF. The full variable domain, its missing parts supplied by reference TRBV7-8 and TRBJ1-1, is GAGVSQSPRYKVAKRGQDVALRCDPISGHVSLFWYQQALGQGPEFLTYFQNEAQLDKSGLPSDRFFAERPEGSVSTLKIQRTQQEDSAVYLCASSSTSTGGAFFGQGTRLTVV.

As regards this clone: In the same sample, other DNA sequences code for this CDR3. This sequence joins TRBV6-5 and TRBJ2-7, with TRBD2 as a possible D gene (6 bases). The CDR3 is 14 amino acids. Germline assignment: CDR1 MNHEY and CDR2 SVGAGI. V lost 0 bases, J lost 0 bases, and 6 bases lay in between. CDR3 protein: CASSYSGSSYEQYF. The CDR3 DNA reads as TGTGCCAGCAGTTACTCCGGGAGCTCCTACGAGCAGTACTTC.

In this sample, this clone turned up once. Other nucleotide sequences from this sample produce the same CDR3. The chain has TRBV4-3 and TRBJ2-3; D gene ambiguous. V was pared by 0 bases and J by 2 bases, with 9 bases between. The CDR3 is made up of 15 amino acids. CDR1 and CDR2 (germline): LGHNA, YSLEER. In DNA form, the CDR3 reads TGCGCCAGCAGCCAAGACAGAAGTTCCACAGATACGCAGTATTTT. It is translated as CASSQDRSSTDTQYF.

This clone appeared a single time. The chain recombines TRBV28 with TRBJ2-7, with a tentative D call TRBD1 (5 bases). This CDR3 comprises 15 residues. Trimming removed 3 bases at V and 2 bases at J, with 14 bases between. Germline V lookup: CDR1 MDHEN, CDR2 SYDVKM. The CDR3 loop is CASSLTRAATYEQYF. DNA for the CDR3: TGTGCCAGCAGTTTGACCAGGGCGGCAACCTACGAGCAGTACTTC.

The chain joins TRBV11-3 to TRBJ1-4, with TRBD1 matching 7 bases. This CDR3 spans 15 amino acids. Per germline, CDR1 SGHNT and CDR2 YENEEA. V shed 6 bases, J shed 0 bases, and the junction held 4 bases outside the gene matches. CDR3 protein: CASRGQTTTNEKLFF. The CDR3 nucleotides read TGTGCCAGCAGGGGACAGACGACAACTAATGAAAAACTGTTTTTT.

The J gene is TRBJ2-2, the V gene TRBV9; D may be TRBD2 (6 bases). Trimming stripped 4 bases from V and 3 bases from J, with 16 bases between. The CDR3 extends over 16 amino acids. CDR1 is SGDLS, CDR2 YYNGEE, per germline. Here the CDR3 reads CASSLRGGSDTGELFF. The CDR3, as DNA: TGTGCCAGCAGCCTGAGAGGAGGGTCGGACACCGGGGAGCTGTTTTTT.

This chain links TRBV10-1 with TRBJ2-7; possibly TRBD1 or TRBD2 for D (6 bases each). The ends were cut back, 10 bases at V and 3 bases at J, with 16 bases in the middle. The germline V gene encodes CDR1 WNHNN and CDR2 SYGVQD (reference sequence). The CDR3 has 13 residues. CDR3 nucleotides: TGCGCCACCCCAAAGGGGGGAAGCTACGAGCAGTACTTC. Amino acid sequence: CATPKGGSYEQYF.

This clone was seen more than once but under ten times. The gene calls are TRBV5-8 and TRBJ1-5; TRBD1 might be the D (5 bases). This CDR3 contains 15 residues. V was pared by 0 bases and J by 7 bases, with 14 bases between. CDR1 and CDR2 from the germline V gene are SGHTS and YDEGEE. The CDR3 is CASSLVGGSVQPQHF. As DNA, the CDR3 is TGTGCCAGCAGCTTGGTGGGGGGTTCAGTGCAGCCCCAGCATTTT.